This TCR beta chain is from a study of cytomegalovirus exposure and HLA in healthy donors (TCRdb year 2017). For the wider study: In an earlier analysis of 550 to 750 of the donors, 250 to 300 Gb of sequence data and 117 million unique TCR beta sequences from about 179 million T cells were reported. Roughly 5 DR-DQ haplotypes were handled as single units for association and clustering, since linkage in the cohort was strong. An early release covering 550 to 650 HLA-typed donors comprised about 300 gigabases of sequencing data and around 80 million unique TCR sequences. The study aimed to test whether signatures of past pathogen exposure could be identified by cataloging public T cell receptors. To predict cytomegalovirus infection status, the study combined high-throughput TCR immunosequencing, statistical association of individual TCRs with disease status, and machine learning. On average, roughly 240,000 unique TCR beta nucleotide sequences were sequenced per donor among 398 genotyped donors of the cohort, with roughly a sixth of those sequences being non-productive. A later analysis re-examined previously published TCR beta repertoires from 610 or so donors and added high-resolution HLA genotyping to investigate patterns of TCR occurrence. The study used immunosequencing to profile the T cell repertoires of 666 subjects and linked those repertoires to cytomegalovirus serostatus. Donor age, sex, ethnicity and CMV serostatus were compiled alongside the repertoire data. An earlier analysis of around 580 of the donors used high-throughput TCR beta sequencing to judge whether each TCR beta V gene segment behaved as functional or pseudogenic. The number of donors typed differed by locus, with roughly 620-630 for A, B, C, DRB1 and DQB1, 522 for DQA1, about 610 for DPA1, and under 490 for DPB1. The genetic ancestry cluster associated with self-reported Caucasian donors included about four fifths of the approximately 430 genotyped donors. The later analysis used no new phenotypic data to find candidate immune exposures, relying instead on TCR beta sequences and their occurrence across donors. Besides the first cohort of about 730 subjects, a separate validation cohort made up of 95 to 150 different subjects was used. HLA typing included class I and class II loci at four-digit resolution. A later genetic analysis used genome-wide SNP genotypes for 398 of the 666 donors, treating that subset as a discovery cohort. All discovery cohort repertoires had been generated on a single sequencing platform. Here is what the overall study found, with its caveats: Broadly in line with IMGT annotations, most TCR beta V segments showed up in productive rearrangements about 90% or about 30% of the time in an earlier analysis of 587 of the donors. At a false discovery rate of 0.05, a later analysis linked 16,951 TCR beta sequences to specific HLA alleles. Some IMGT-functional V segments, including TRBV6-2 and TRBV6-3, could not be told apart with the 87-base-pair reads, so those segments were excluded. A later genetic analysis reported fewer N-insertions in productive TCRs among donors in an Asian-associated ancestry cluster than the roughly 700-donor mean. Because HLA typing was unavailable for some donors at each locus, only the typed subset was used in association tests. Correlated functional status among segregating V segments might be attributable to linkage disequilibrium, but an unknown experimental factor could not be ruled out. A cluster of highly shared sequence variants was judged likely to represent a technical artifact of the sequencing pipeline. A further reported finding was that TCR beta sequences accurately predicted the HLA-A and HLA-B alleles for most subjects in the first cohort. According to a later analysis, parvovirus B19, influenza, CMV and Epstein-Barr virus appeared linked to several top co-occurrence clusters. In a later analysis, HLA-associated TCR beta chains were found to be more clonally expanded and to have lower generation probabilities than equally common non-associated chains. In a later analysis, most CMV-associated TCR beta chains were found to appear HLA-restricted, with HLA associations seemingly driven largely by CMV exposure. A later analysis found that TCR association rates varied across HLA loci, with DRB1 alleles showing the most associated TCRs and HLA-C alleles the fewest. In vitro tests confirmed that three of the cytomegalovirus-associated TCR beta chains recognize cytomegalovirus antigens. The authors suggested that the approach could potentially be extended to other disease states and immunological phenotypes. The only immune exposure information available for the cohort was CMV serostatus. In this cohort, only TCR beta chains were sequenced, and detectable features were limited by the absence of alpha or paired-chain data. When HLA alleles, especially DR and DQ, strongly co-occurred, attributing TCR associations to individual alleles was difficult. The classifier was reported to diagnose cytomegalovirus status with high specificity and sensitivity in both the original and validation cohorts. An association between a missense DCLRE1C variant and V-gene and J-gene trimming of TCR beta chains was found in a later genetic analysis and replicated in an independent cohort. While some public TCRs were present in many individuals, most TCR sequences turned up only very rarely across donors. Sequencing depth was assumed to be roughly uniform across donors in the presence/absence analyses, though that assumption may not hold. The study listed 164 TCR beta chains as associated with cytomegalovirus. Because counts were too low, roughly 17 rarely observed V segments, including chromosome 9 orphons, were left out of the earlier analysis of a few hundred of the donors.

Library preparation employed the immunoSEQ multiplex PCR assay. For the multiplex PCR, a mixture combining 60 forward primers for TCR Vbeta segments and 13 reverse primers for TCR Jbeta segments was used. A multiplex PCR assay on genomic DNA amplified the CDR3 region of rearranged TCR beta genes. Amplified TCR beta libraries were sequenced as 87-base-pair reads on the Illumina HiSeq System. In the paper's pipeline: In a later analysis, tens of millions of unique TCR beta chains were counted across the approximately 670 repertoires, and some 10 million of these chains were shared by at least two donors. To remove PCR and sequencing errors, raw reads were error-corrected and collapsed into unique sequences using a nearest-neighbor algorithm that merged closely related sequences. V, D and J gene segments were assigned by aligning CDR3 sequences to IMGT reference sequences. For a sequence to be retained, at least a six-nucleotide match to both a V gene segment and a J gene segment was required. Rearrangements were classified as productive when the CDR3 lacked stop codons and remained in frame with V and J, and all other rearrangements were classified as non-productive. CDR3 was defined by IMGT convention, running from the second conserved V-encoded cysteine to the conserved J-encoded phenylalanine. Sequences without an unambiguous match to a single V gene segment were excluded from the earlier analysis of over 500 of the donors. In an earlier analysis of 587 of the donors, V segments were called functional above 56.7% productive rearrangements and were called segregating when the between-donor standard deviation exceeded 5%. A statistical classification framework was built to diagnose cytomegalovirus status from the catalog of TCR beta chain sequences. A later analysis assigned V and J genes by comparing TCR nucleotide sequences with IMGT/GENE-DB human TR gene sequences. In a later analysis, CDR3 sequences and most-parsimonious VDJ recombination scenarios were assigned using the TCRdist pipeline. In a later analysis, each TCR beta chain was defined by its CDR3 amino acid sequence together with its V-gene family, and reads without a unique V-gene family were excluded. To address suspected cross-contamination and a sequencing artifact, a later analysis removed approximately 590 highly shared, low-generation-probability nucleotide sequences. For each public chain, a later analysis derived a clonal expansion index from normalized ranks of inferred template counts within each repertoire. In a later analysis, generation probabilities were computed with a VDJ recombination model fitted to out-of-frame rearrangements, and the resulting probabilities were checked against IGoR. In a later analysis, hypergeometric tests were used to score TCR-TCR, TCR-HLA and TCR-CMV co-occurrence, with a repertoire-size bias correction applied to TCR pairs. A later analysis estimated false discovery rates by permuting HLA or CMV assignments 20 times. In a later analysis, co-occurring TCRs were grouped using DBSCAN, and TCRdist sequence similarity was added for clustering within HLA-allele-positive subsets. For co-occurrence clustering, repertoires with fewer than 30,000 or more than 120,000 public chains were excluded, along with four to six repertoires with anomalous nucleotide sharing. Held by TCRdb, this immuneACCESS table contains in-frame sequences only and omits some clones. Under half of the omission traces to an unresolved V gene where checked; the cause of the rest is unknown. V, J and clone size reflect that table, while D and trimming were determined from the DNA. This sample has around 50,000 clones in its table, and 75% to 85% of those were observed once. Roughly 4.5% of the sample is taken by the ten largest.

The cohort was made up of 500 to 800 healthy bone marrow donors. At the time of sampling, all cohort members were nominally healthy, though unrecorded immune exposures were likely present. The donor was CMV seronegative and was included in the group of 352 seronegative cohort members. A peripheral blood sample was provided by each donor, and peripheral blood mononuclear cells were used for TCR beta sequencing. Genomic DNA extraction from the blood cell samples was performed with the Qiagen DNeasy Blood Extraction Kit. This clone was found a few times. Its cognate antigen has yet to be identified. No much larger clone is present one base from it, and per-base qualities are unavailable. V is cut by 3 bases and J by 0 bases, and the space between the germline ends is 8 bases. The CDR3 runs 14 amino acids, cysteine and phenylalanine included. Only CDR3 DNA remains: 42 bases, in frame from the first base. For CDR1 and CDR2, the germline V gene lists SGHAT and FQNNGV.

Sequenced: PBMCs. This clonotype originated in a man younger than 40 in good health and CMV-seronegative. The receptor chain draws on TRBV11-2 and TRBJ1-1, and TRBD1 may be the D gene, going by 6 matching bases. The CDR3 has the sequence CASSLTGMNTEAFF. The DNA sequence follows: TGTGCCAGCAGCTTGACAGGAATGAACACTGAAGCTTTCTTT. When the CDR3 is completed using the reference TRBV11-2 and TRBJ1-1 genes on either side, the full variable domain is EAGVAQSPRYKIIEKRQSVAFWCNPISGHATLYWYQQILGQGPKLLIQFQNNGVVDDSQLPKDRFSAERLKGVDSTLKIQPAKLEDSAVYLCASSLTGMNTEAFFGQGTRLTVV.